Here is one T cell receptor beta chain with its context. Profiling relied on immunoSEQ multiplex PCR, and the TCRdb table lists in-frame clones only, not all of them. The sample carries 150,000 to 200,000 clones, roughly 87% recorded once. Deletions cut 4 bases from V and 5 bases from J, with 9 bases between. The CDR3 covers 13 residues. Germline V CDR1 and CDR2: SGDLS, YYNGEE. The data derive from a study of T cell responses to AZD1222 COVID-19 vaccine. This receptor was obtained from an adult who received the AZD1222 COVID-19 vaccine. The source material was peripheral blood, sampled 28 days after the second AZD1222 dose. The chain uses TRBV9 and TRBJ2-2, with D possibly matching TRBD1 (6 bases). CDR3 amino acids: CASSPQGTGELFF. CDR3 coding DNA: TGTGCCAGCAGCCCTCAGGGGACCGGGGAGCTGTTTTTT.